This is a list of T cell receptor beta chains from one sample in a study of regulatory T cells in long-lasting Graves disease. TCRdb reprocessed the multiplex PCR reads via MiXCR and lists one record per CDR3 protein. The top ten hold roughly an eighth of the sample, which has fewer than 500,000 distinct CDR3 sequences, roughly 15% seen once. These data also featured in a second study, about T cells in Graves' hyperthyroidism and ophthalmopathy.

Sample: peripheral blood mononuclear cells (PBMCs), taken at new diagnosis, from a patient treated with antithyroid drugs. These receptor sequences come from a man aged 40-55 years with Graves disease. CDR3s include the opening cysteine and the closing phenylalanine or tryptophan. A D gene is named only where the DNA matches it firmly. For some rows the clone size is stated as once, few or many, or as a class when expanded; others skip it.

J gene: TRBJ1-3
V gene: TRBV27
clone size: NA
D gene: NA
CDR3 DNA: TGTGCCAGCAGCGGTGGAAACACCATATATTTT
CDR3 protein: CASSGGNTIYF

J gene: TRBJ2-5
V gene: TRBV29-1
clone size: many
D gene: NA
CDR3 DNA: TGCAGCGTTGGGTCAGAGCAAGGGACCCAGTACTTC
CDR3 protein: CSVGSEQGTQYF

J gene: TRBJ1-1
V gene: TRBV5-1
clone size: many
D gene: TRBD1
CDR3 DNA: TGCGCCAGCAGCTTGGTACAGGGGGACACTGAAGCTTTCTTT
CDR3 protein: CASSLVQGDTEAFF

J gene: TRBJ2-3
V gene: TRBV6-1
clone size: many
D gene: TRBD2
CDR3 DNA: TGTGCCAGCCGACGAGTAGCGGGAGGGTGGGGCACAGATACGCAGTATTTT
CDR3 protein: CASRRVAGGWGTDTQYF

J gene: TRBJ2-3
V gene: TRBV5-1
clone size: NA
D gene: NA
CDR3 DNA: TGCGCCAGCAGAGTGTCCAGGAATGAAGATACGCAGTATTTT
CDR3 protein: CASRVSRNEDTQYF

J gene: TRBJ2-1
V gene: TRBV19
clone size: NA
D gene: TRBD1
CDR3 DNA: TGTGCCAGTAGTATCTCGACGGGACAGGGGGGAAATGAGCAGTTCTTC
CDR3 protein: CASSISTGQGGNEQFF

J gene: TRBJ2-1
V gene: TRBV27
clone size: many
D gene: NA
CDR3 DNA: TGTGCCAGCAGTTTTGTAGCTAGCAGTTACAATGAGCAGTTCTTC
CDR3 protein: CASSFVASSYNEQFF

J gene: TRBJ1-3
V gene: TRBV28
clone size: few
D gene: NA
CDR3 DNA: TGTGCCAGCAGTGAAGGTCCTATCTCTGGAAACACCATATATTTT
CDR3 protein: CASSEGPISGNTIYF

J gene: TRBJ1-5
V gene: TRBV28
clone size: many
D gene: TRBD1
CDR3 DNA: TGTGCCAGCAGGGGGGACAGAAATTTCGATCAGCCCCAGCATTTT
CDR3 protein: CASRGDRNFDQPQHF

J gene: TRBJ2-4
V gene: TRBV28
clone size: many
D gene: TRBD2
CDR3 DNA: TGTGCCAGCAGTTTGACTAGCGGAAACATTCAGTACTTC
CDR3 protein: CASSLTSGNIQYF

J gene: TRBJ1-6
V gene: TRBV7-8
clone size: many
D gene: NA
CDR3 DNA: TGTGCCAGCAGCTTAGAGGCGGGGGGCTCACCCCTCCACTTT
CDR3 protein: CASSLEAGGSPLHF

J gene: TRBJ1-2
V gene: TRBV29-1
clone size: many
D gene: TRBD1
CDR3 DNA: TGCAGCGTTGAAGGGACAGGGGACTATGGCTACACCTTC
CDR3 protein: CSVEGTGDYGYTF

J gene: TRBJ2-7
V gene: TRBV25-1
clone size: few
D gene: NA
CDR3 DNA: TGTGCCAGCAGTGAAGGGGAGCCATCCTACGAGCAGTACTTC
CDR3 protein: CASSEGEPSYEQYF

J gene: TRBJ2-2
V gene: TRBV28
clone size: NA
D gene: TRBD1
CDR3 DNA: TGTGCCAGCAGTGAAACACAGGGGGCTGGCGGGGAGCTGTTTTTT
CDR3 protein: CASSETQGAGGELFF

J gene: TRBJ2-3
V gene: TRBV2
clone size: many
D gene: TRBD1
CDR3 DNA: TGTGCCAGCAGACCGGACAGGGGTTCAGATACGCAGTATTTT
CDR3 protein: CASRPDRGSDTQYF

J gene: TRBJ1-5
V gene: TRBV15
clone size: many
D gene: NA
CDR3 DNA: TGTGCCACCAGCAGAGACAGGGTGGGTCAGCCCCAGCATTTT
CDR3 protein: CATSRDRVGQPQHF

J gene: TRBJ2-5
V gene: TRBV27
clone size: few
D gene: NA
CDR3 DNA: TGTGCCAGCAGCCCCCTAGGGAGCTCTAAAGGGACCCAGTACTTC
CDR3 protein: CASSPLGSSKGTQYF

J gene: TRBJ2-5
V gene: TRBV12-3/TRBV12-4
clone size: many
D gene: NA
CDR3 DNA: TGTGCCAGCAGTCCTAGTCCTAGTCGGGAGACCCAGTACTTC
CDR3 protein: CASSPSPSRETQYF

J gene: TRBJ1-5
V gene: TRBV5-1
clone size: NA
D gene: TRBD1
CDR3 DNA: TGCGCCAGCAGCCCCGGAGGGGGCTTAGAAACCCAGCCCCAGCATTTT
CDR3 protein: CASSPGGGLETQPQHF

J gene: TRBJ2-7
V gene: TRBV2
clone size: many
D gene: NA
CDR3 DNA: TGTGCCAGCAGTGGGGCCGAGGGAACAGCCGGGACTCCTTCCTACGAGCAGTACTTC
CDR3 protein: CASSGAEGTAGTPSYEQYF

J gene: TRBJ2-7
V gene: TRBV11-2
clone size: many
D gene: NA
CDR3 DNA: TGTGCCAGCAGCTTAGGTTACTACGAGCAGTACTTC
CDR3 protein: CASSLGYYEQYF

J gene: TRBJ2-7
V gene: TRBV27
clone size: many
D gene: NA
CDR3 DNA: TGTGCCAGCAGTTCAGGGACATACTACGAGCAGTACTTC
CDR3 protein: CASSSGTYYEQYF

J gene: TRBJ2-1
V gene: TRBV6-1
clone size: many
D gene: NA
CDR3 DNA: TGTGCCAGCAAGGGGCCCGGAGGCTCCTACAATGAGCAGTTCTTC
CDR3 protein: CASKGPGGSYNEQFF

J gene: TRBJ1-2
V gene: TRBV3-1
clone size: many
D gene: NA
CDR3 DNA: TGTGCCAGCAGCTTACAGGGATCCGATGGCTACACCTTC
CDR3 protein: CASSLQGSDGYTF

J gene: TRBJ2-1
V gene: TRBV6-1
clone size: many
D gene: TRBD2
CDR3 DNA: TGTGCCAGCAGTCCCGGGACTAGCGCTCGGGATGAGCAGTTCTTC
CDR3 protein: CASSPGTSARDEQFF

J gene: TRBJ2-1
V gene: TRBV24-1
clone size: NA
D gene: NA
CDR3 DNA: TGTGCCACCAGTAGCGCGGGAATTTCCTACAATGAGCAGTTCTTC
CDR3 protein: CATSSAGISYNEQFF

J gene: TRBJ2-1
V gene: TRBV5-1
clone size: many
D gene: NA
CDR3 DNA: TGCGCCAGCAGTTCGGACGAGGCGTTAAGCTCCTACAATGAGCAGTTCTTC
CDR3 protein: CASSSDEALSSYNEQFF

J gene: TRBJ2-1
V gene: TRBV24-1
clone size: few
D gene: TRBD2
CDR3 DNA: TGTGCCACCAGTGATTTCCGGGGGGGTTCCGAGCAGTTCTTC
CDR3 protein: CATSDFRGGSEQFF

J gene: TRBJ1-1
V gene: TRBV20-1
clone size: many
D gene: NA
CDR3 DNA: TGCAGTGCTAGCATGGACGGGAACACTGAAGCTTTCTTT
CDR3 protein: CSASMDGNTEAFF

J gene: TRBJ1-1
V gene: TRBV5-1
clone size: many
D gene: TRBD1
CDR3 DNA: TGCGCCAGCCGCATTGAGGGGGCCGGCACTGAAGCTTTCTTT
CDR3 protein: CASRIEGAGTEAFF

J gene: TRBJ2-7
V gene: TRBV28
clone size: many
D gene: NA
CDR3 DNA: TGTGCCAGTTCTTCCACTCAAACAGGAGACGAGCAGTACTTC
CDR3 protein: CASSSTQTGDEQYF

J gene: TRBJ2-2
V gene: TRBV29-1
clone size: few
D gene: TRBD1
CDR3 DNA: TGCAGCGGTGACAGGGGCCAGACCACCGGGGAGCTGTTTTTT
CDR3 protein: CSGDRGQTTGELFF

J gene: TRBJ2-5
V gene: TRBV12-3/TRBV12-4
clone size: many
D gene: NA
CDR3 DNA: TGTGCCAGCAGTTTATCCCGGCAAATTGGGGAGACCCAGTACTTC
CDR3 protein: CASSLSRQIGETQYF

J gene: TRBJ1-1
V gene: TRBV5-5
clone size: few
D gene: NA
CDR3 DNA: TGTGCCAGCAGCTTGGATGGGGGGAATGTGAACACTGAAGCTTTCTTT
CDR3 protein: CASSLDGGNVNTEAFF

J gene: TRBJ2-2
V gene: TRBV7-9
clone size: NA
D gene: TRBD2
CDR3 DNA: TGTGCCAGCAGCTTAGCTCGGCCTAGCGGAAGTGGGGAGCTGTTTTTT
CDR3 protein: CASSLARPSGSGELFF

J gene: TRBJ1-1
V gene: TRBV6-1
clone size: many
D gene: NA
CDR3 DNA: TGTGCCAGCAGACCGGGAACTAACACTGAAGCTTTCTTT
CDR3 protein: CASRPGTNTEAFF

J gene: TRBJ2-5
V gene: TRBV12-3/TRBV12-4
clone size: many
D gene: NA
CDR3 DNA: TGTGCCAGCAGTAGAACAGGGCAGACCCAGTACTTC
CDR3 protein: CASSRTGQTQYF

J gene: TRBJ1-2
V gene: TRBV5-1
clone size: many
D gene: NA
CDR3 DNA: TGCGCCAGCAGCTTCGGCGGGGCGGGCGATGGCTACACCTTC
CDR3 protein: CASSFGGAGDGYTF

J gene: TRBJ2-4
V gene: TRBV12-3/TRBV12-4
clone size: many
D gene: NA
CDR3 DNA: TGTGCCAGCAGTTCCCTTCGGGGGTCCAAAAACATTCAGTACTTC
CDR3 protein: CASSSLRGSKNIQYF

J gene: TRBJ2-1
V gene: TRBV28
clone size: many
D gene: TRBD1
CDR3 DNA: TGTGCCAGCAGTTCCTCGACAGGCAAGGGGGCTGAGCAGTTCTTC
CDR3 protein: CASSSSTGKGAEQFF